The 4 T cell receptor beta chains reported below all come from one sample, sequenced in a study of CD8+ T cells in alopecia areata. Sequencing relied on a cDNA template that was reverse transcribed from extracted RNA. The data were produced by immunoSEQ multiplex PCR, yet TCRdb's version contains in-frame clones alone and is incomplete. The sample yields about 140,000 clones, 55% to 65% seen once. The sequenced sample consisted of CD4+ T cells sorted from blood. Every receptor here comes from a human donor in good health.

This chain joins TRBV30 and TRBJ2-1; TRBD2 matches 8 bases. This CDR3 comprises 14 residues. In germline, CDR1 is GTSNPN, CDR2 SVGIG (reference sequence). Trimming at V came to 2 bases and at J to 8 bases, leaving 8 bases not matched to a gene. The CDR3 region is CAWSLGRAVDEQFF. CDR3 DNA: TGTGCCTGGAGTCTCGGGAGGGCCGTCGATGAGCAGTTCTTC.

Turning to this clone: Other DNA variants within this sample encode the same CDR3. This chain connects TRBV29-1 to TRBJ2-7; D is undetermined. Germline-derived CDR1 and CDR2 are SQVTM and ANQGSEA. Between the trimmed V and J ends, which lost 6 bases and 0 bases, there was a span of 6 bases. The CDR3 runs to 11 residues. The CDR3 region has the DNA TGCAGCGTGGAGAACTCCTACGAGCAGTACTTC. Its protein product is CSVENSYEQYF.

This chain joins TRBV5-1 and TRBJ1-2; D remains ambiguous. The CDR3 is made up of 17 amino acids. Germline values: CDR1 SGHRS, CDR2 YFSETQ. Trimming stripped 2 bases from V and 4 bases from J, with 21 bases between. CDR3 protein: CASSLGLFTDGAYGYTF. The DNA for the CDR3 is TGCGCCAGCAGCTTAGGTCTCTTCACGGACGGCGCCTATGGCTACACCTTC.

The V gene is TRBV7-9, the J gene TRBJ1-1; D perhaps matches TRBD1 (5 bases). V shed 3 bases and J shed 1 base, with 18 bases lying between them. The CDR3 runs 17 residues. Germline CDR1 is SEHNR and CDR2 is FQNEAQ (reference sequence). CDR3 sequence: CASSLTDPAGSNTEAFF. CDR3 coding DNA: TGTGCCAGCAGCTTGACAGACCCCGCAGGATCGAACACTGAAGCTTTCTTT.